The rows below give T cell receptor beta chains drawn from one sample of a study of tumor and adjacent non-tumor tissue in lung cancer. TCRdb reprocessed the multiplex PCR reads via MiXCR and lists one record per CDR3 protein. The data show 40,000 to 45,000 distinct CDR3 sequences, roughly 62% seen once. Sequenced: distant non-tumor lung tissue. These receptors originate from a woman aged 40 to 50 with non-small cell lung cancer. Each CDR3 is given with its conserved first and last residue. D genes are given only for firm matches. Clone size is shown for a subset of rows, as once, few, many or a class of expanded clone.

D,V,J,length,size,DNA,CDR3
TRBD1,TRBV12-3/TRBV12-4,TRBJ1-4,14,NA,TGTGCCGGCAGCTCGCTGGACAGGAGGGAAAAACTGTTTTTT,CAGSSLDRREKLFF
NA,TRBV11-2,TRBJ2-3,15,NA,TGTGCCAGGAGCTCTGAGCGGATAGACACAGATACGCAGCACTTT,CARSSERIDTDTQHF
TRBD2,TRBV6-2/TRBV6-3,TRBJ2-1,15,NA,TGTGCCAGTAGTACGATAGCGGGGGGGCGCAGTGAGCAGTTCTTC,CASSTIAGGRSEQFF
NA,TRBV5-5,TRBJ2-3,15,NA,TGTGCCAGCTGCCTGAGCGACCGAGGGGCAGATACCCAGTATTTT,CASCLSDRGADTQYF
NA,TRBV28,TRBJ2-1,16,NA,TGTGCCAGCAGTCCCATAGTGGAAGGATTCCGAGATGAGCAGTTCTTC,CASSPIVEGFRDEQFF
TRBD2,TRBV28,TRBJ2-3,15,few,TGTGCCAGCAGTCCACAGACTAGCGGGAGAGATACGCAGTATTTT,CASSPQTSGRDTQYF
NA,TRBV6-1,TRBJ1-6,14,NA,TGTGTCAGCAGTGAGACCAGCTATAATTCACCGCTCCACTTT,CVSSETSYNSPLHF
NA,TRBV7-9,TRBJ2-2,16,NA,TGTGCCAGCAGCCCGTCCGGGACGGACAACATCGGGGAGCTGTTTTTT,CASSPSGTDNIGELFF
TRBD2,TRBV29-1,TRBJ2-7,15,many,TGCAGCGTTGGACTAGCGGGGGGCCCTCGGGGGGAGCAGTACTTC,CSVGLAGGPRGEQYF
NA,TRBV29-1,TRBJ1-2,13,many,TGCAGCGTTGTCTCCCTTGGGAACTATGGCTACACCTTC,CSVVSLGNYGYTF
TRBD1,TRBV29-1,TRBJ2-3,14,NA,TGCAGCGTTGCCGGGACAGGAGACACAGGTACGCAGTACTTT,CSVAGTGDTGTQYF
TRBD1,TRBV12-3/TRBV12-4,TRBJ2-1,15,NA,TGTGCCAGTAGTTTAGAGACAGGGGGGCGAAATGAGGAGTTCTTC,CASSLETGGRNEEFF
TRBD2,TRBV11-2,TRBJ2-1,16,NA,TGTGCCAACACCTTAGGGCCACTAGCGGGACGCAATGAGCAGTTCTTC,CANTLGPLAGRNEQFF
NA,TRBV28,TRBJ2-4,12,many,TGTGCCAGCAGTTCTGGGGGAAACATTCAGTACTTC,CASSSGGNIQYF
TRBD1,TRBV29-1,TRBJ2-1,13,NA,TGCAGCGTTGTGGGGGGACAGGGTGGTGGGCTGTTCTTC,CSVVGGQGGGLFF
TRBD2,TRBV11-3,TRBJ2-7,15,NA,TGTGCCAGCAGCTTAGCCAGCGGGGGTTCCTACGAGCAGTACTTC,CASSLASGGSYEQYF
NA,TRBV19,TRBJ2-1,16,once,TGTGCCAGCAGTATCGGCAGGGCAAGGGGTGGCAGTGAGCAGTTCTTC,CASSIGRARGGSEQFF
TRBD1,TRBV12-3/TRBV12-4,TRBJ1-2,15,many,TGTGCCAGCAGCCTCGGACAGGCCTGGGGGGGGGGCTACACCTTC,CASSLGQAWGGGYTF
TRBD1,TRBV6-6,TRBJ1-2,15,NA,TGTGCCAGTAGCCCCAGGGACAGGGTTACTGAAGGCTACACCTTC,CASSPRDRVTEGYTF
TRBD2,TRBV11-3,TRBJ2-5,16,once,TGTGCCAACAGCTTGGGGGCTAGCGGGACACAAGAGACCCAGTATTTC,CANSLGASGTQETQYF
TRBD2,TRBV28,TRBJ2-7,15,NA,TGTGCTAGCGGTCCCAACAGCGGGGGGGCGGGAGAGCAGTACTTC,CASGPNSGGAGEQYF
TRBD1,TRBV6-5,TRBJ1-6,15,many,TGTGCCAGCAGTGCAACCGGGACAGGGAATTCACCCCTCCACTTT,CASSATGTGNSPLHF
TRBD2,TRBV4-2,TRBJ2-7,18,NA,TGTGCCAGGAGCCAAGATTATGCTAGCGGGGGGGCTACCTACGACCAGTATTTC,CARSQDYASGGATYDQYF
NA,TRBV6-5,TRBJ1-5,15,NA,TGTGCCAGTAGACCAACAGGGACCGGCAATCAGCCCCAGCATTTT,CASRPTGTGNQPQHF
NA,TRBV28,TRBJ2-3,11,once,TGTGACAGCACAGACACAGATACGCAGTATTTT,CDSTDTDTQYF
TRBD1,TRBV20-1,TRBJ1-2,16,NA,TGCAGTGCCATCACAGGGGGCGCGAGCATAGCGAACGGCTACACCTTC,CSAITGGASIANGYTF
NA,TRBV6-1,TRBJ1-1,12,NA,TGTGCCAGCAGTTTATCTCAGGGAAAAGCTTTCTTT,CASSLSQGKAFF
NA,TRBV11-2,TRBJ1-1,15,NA,TGTGCCAGTAACTTGGAAGGGGGGGCGAACACTGAAGCTTTCTTT,CASNLEGGANTEAFF
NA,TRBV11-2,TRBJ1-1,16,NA,TGTGCCAGCAGCTTTTTACTCGGGGGGCGGAGCACTGAAGCTTTCTTT,CASSFLLGGRSTEAFF
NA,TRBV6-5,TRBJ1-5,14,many,TGTGCCAGCAGTTACGGGGACGGAAATCAGCCCCAGCATTTT,CASSYGDGNQPQHF
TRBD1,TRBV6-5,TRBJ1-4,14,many,TGTGCCAGCAGCCCCGACAGGGACAAGGAAAAACTGTTTTTT,CASSPDRDKEKLFF
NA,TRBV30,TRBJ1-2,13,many,TGTGCCTGGGTCAGGCATGGGAACTATGGCTACACCTTC,CAWVRHGNYGYTF
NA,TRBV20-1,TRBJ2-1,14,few,TGCAGTGCTAGTAGGGGGGGTTCCTACAATGAGCAGTTCTTC,CSASRGGSYNEQFF
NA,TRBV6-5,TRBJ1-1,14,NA,TGTGCCAATAGCAGCCTGCGACGGGACACTGAAGCTTTCTTT,CANSSLRRDTEAFF
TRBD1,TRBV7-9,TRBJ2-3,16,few,TGTGCCAGCAGCTTATTGGGACAGGGGGCAACAGATACGCAGTATTTT,CASSLLGQGATDTQYF
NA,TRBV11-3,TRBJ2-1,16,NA,TGTGCCATCCGCCCAAGACCCAGGAGCTCCTACAATGAGCAGTTCTTC,CAIRPRPRSSYNEQFF
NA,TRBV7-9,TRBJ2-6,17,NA,TGTGCCAGCAGCCCCAGCAGGGCTTCAGGTGAGGCCAACGTCCTGACTTTC,CASSPSRASGEANVLTF
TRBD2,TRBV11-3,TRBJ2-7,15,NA,TGTGCCAGCACCCGGGGACTAGTGGGGGGCCACGAGCAGTACTTC,CASTRGLVGGHEQYF
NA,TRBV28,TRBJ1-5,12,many,TGTGCCAGCAGTCCGGGTATGGGGCCCCAGCATTTT,CASSPGMGPQHF
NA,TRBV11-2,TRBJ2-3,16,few,TGTGCCAACAGCCCCCAGAACGGGAGTGACACAGATACGCAGTATTTT,CANSPQNGSDTDTQYF
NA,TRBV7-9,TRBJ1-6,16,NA,TGTGTCAGCAGCGTAGGAGCGGGATTTTATAATTCACCCCTCCACTTT,CVSSVGAGFYNSPLHF
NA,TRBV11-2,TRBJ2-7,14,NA,TGTGCCAGCTGCTTAGTCTCAAACTCCTGCAAGCAGTACTTC,CASCLVSNSCKQYF
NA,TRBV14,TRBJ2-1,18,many,TGTGCCAGCAGCCAGGGAGGACGGAGGGGGAGCTCCTACAATGAGCAGTTCTTC,CASSQGGRRGSSYNEQFF
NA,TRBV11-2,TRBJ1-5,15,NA,TGTGCCAGCAGCTTCAAAGGGGCACCCAATCAGGCTCAGCATTTT,CASSFKGAPNQAQHF
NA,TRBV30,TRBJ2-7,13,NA,TGTGCTTCCGCCCCAGCTGAAGAGTACGAGCAGTACTTC,CASAPAEEYEQYF
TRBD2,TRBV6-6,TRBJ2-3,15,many,TGTGCCAGCAGCAAGCGGGGAACTCTCACAGATACGCAGTATTTT,CASSKRGTLTDTQYF
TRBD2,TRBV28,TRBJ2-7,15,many,TGTGCCAGCAGTCCGGATGGGACTAGCACCTACGAGCAGTACTTC,CASSPDGTSTYEQYF
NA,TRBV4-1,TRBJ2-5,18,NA,TGCGCCAACAGCCAAGATTTAGGGAGTGCTACTCACCAAGAGACCCAGTACTTC,CANSQDLGSATHQETQYF
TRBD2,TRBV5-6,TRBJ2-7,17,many,TGTGCCAGCAGCTTGGTGGAGCGGGGGGCCTCTACATACGAGCAGTACTTC,CASSLVERGASTYEQYF
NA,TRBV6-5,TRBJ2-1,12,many,TGTGCCAGCATAAATTCAGGCAATGAGCAGTTCTTC,CASINSGNEQFF
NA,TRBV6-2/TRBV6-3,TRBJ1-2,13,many,TGTGCCAGCAGTTGGGGGCCTGATTATGGCTACACCTTC,CASSWGPDYGYTF
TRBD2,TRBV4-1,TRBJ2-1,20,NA,TGCGTCAGCAGCCGTACCCCGGGACTAGCGGGGGGGAATGTATACAATGAGCAGTTCTTC,CVSSRTPGLAGGNVYNEQFF